The 10 T cell receptor beta chains listed next were all sequenced from one sample in a study of siplizumab effects on memory and regulatory T cells. Measured with immunoSEQ multiplex PCR; TCRdb has only the in-frame clones, and not every one. The sample contains around 100,000 clones, about nine tenths of which appear only once. The sample taken for sequencing was CD4+ T cells sorted from blood. These receptors all stem from a human donor in good health.

This rearrangement joins TRBV30 to TRBJ2-1, with D perhaps matching TRBD1 (6 bases). Deletions cut 8 bases from V and 4 bases from J, with 15 bases between. This CDR3 region has 13 residues. In germline, CDR1 is GTSNPN, CDR2 SVGIG (reference sequence). DNA of the CDR3: TGTGCCGGCTCCGGACAGATTTACAATGAGCAGTTCTTC. Residues: CAGSGQIYNEQFF.

In this sample, this clone turned up once. The J gene is TRBJ2-1, the V gene TRBV10-1; no definite D call. Germline values: CDR1 WNHNN, CDR2 SYGVQD (reference sequence). This CDR3 has 14 amino acids. Trimming stripped 8 bases from V and 5 bases from J, with 16 bases between. This CDR3 is CASDTGLRHNEQFF. The CDR3 nucleotides read TGCGCCAGCGATACCGGGCTCCGACACAATGAGCAGTTCTTC.

The chain carries TRBV29-1 and TRBJ2-3; the D gene is possibly TRBD2 (6 bases). Trimming shortened V by 4 bases and J by 3 bases, and 11 bases separated the two germline ends. The V gene's germline CDR1 is SQVTM and CDR2 ANQGSEA. CDR3 length: 13 amino acids. The CDR3 spells CSVARDSTDTQYF. DNA for the CDR3: TGCAGCGTTGCACGGGACTCGACAGATACGCAGTATTTT.

The chain links TRBV7-3 to TRBJ1-2; D gene uncertain. Germline V CDR1 and CDR2: SGHTA, FQGTGA. The CDR3 is made up of 14 amino acids. Trimming took 0 bases from V and 2 from J, leaving 7 bases between them. The CDR3 sequence is CASSLTAVNYGYTF. The CDR3, as DNA: TGTGCCAGCAGCTTAACGGCCGTAAACTATGGCTACACCTTC.

The rearrangement uses TRBV5-1 and TRBJ2-7; 9 positions agree with TRBD1. Trimming cost V 1 base and J 4 bases; bases outside gene matches: 3. The CDR3 spans 14 residues. The germline V gene has CDR1 SGHRS and CDR2 YFSETQ. The CDR3 reads CASSLRDRDYEQYF. In DNA, the CDR3 is TGCGCCAGCAGCTTGAGGGACAGGGATTACGAGCAGTACTTC.

This clone has a handful of counts. The rearrangement links TRBV9 to TRBJ2-2; unclear D gene. In germline, CDR1 is SGDLS, CDR2 YYNGEE. V shed 3 bases and J shed 3 bases, with 12 bases lying between them. This CDR3 has 15 residues. Here the CDR3 reads CASSGIAADTGELFF. The CDR3 coding sequence is TGTGCCAGCAGCGGGATCGCTGCCGACACCGGGGAGCTGTTTTTT.

This chain joins TRBV14 and TRBJ2-1; D could derive from TRBD1 or TRBD2 (5 bases each). V shed 4 bases and J shed 0 bases, with 13 bases lying between them. CDR1 SGHDN and CDR2 FVKESK come from the germline V gene. This CDR3 contains 16 residues. The CDR3 loop reads CASSLVGASSYNEQFF. Here the CDR3 DNA reads TGTGCCAGCAGCCTTGTCGGGGCCAGCTCCTACAATGAGCAGTTCTTC.

V is TRBV4-1 and J is TRBJ1-3, with D maybe TRBD1 (6 bases). Trimming stripped 3 bases from V and 3 bases from J, with 9 bases between. Germline CDR1 is MGHRA and CDR2 is YSYEKL. The CDR3 loop spans 14 amino acids. CDR3 nucleotides: TGCGCCAGCAGCCAGTGGGGGCTTGGAAACACCATATATTTT. Translating it yields CASSQWGLGNTIYF.

This clone is a singleton in its sample. The V gene is TRBV28, the J gene TRBJ2-4; D may be TRBD2 (6 bases). Germline CDR1 is MDHEN and CDR2 is SYDVKM. CDR3 length equals 15 residues. V dropped 6 bases and J dropped 6 bases, with 18 bases sitting between them. The chain's CDR3 is CASSSPSDGLNIQYF. The CDR3 DNA reads as TGTGCCAGCAGCTCACCTAGCGACGGATTAAACATTCAGTACTTC.

The chain joins TRBV21-1 to TRBJ1-1; TRBD1 reflects the table's D call only, with no check against the DNA. TRBV21-1 is recorded as a pseudogene. This CDR3 has 15 residues. The CDR3 DNA follows: TGTGCCAGCAGCAAAGCGCTTTGGCAGGGGGCGGGGGCTTTCTTT. It encodes CASSKALWQGAGAFF.